A single sample is the source of the 18 T cell receptor beta chains below, sequenced in a study of technical replicates of blood from several donors. Assay: immunoSEQ multiplex PCR; the TCRdb copy retains only in-frame clones and omits some. The repertoire holds 77,000 or so clones, with around nine tenths as singletons. Sequencing was done on a sample of T cells isolated from PBMCs. Receptors originate from a human donor in good health.

The chain employs TRBV28 and TRBJ1-2, with 8 bases lining up with TRBD1. The CDR3 consists of 13 residues. Trimming removed 10 bases from V and 4 bases from J; junction bases left unmatched: 8. Germline V gives CDR1 MDHEN, CDR2 SYDVKM. The CDR3 bases are TGTGCCACCACAGGGGGAGGTACCTATGGCTACACCTTC. Its protein is CATTGGGTYGYTF.

This rearrangement joins TRBV5-1 to TRBJ2-1, with TRBD2 matching 8 bases. V lost 4 bases, J lost 1 base, and 7 bases stayed unmatched. The CDR3 runs 16 residues. Germline-derived CDR1 and CDR2 are SGHRS and YFSETQ. The CDR3 DNA follows: TGCGCCAGCAGCACAAGACTAGCGATTTCCTACAATGAGCAGTTCTTC. Encoded protein: CASSTRLAISYNEQFF.

V gene TRBV10-3 combines with J gene TRBJ1-1; D call uncertain. The CDR3 is 13 residues long. Deletions cut 7 bases from V and 5 bases from J, with 14 bases between. CDR1 is ENHRY, CDR2 SYGVKD, per germline. The CDR3 DNA sequence: TGTGCCATCAAGATTCGGTTACGGACTGAAGCTTTCTTT. Encoded protein: CAIKIRLRTEAFF.

The rearrangement joins TRBV19 to TRBJ2-2, with unresolved D. Germline V gene sequence: CDR1 LNHDA, CDR2 SQIVND (reference sequence). Deletions cut 5 bases from V and 5 bases from J, with 6 bases between. The CDR3 has 12 amino acids. CDR3 coding DNA: TGTGCCAGTAGTTCACGGACCGGGGAGCTGTTTTTT. Residues: CASSSRTGELFF.

The rearrangement uses TRBV4-3 and TRBJ1-2; TRBD1 is a possible D gene (6 bases). With 4 bases removed from V and 4 bases from J, the gap between germline ends came to 13 bases. The germline gives CDR1 LGHNA, CDR2 YSLEER. The CDR3 covers 14 residues. The CDR3 loop reads CASSRDGTPYGYTF. In DNA form, the CDR3 reads TGCGCCAGCAGCCGGGATGGGACACCCTATGGCTACACCTTC.

The rearrangement uses TRBV5-4 and TRBJ2-2; 9 bases are a match to TRBD1. Germline assignment: CDR1 SGHNT and CDR2 YYREEE (reference sequence). Losses at the gene ends were 4 bases for V and 4 bases for J; bases not matched to a gene: 8. This CDR3 contains 16 residues. CDR3 protein: CASSGTGGAGTGELFF. As DNA, the CDR3 is TGTGCCAGCAGCGGCACAGGGGGCGCAGGCACCGGGGAGCTGTTTTTT.

This chain connects TRBV5-1 to TRBJ2-7; D is unresolved. Per germline, CDR1 SGHRS and CDR2 YFSETQ. V shed 5 bases and J shed 3 bases, with 9 bases lying between them. CDR3 length: 12 residues. Here the CDR3 DNA reads TGCGCCAGCAGTGTCTCGGGCTACGAGCAGTACTTC. This gives the protein CASSVSGYEQYF.

This clone was detected only once. The chain combines TRBV27 with TRBJ1-4, with a possible D match to TRBD1 (5 bases). Trimming took 4 bases from V and 7 from J, leaving 19 bases between them. The CDR3 loop spans 16 amino acids. Germline CDR1 reads MNHEY; CDR2 reads SMNVEV (reference sequence). The CDR3 reads CASSSPGGVGGEKLFF. For the CDR3, the DNA is TGTGCCAGCAGTTCCCCGGGGGGGGTGGGAGGTGAAAAACTGTTTTTT.

The chain has TRBV19 and TRBJ2-2; 7 bases match TRBD1. The trim removed 4 bases at V and 4 bases at J, leaving 6 bases unmatched. The CDR3 sequence is 15 residues long. Germline assignment: CDR1 LNHDA and CDR2 SQIVND (reference sequence). The CDR3 bases are TGTGCCAGTAGTACGTCCCGGGACAGCACCGGGGAGCTGTTTTTT. Translation: CASSTSRDSTGELFF.

This chain joins TRBV9 and TRBJ2-5; D might be TRBD1 (6 bases). Germline values: CDR1 SGDLS, CDR2 YYNGEE. The CDR3 is made up of 14 amino acids. V was shortened by 3 bases and J by 2 bases, with 11 bases between the two germline ends. The CDR3 coding sequence is TGTGCCAGCAGCGAAAGGGGGTGGCAAGAGACCCAGTACTTC. Its protein product is CASSERGWQETQYF.

This sequence joins TRBV19 and TRBJ1-2; D is perhaps TRBD1 (5 bases). The germline CDR1 and CDR2 sequences are LNHDA and SQIVND (reference sequence). Trimming cost V 3 bases and J 8 bases, with 13 bases left between them. CDR3 length: 13 residues. Here the CDR3 DNA reads TGTGCCAGTAGTATCGGAGGGGCACTGGGCTACACCTTC. This translates into CASSIGGALGYTF.

This chain links TRBV29-1 with TRBJ2-1; 11 bases are a match to TRBD2. V dropped 6 bases and J dropped 4; count of bases not matched to a gene: 11. The CDR3 loop spans 16 amino acids. Per the germline V gene, CDR1 is SQVTM and CDR2 is ANQGSEA. CDR3 in amino acids: CSVDLRGTSGYNEQFF. The DNA for the CDR3 is TGCAGCGTAGATCTCCGAGGGACTAGCGGTTACAATGAGCAGTTCTTC.

This rearrangement joins TRBV28 to TRBJ1-4; 10 bases agree with TRBD1. From germline, CDR1 is MDHEN and CDR2 SYDVKM. Unmatched junction bases numbered 11, after V lost 2 bases and J lost 2 bases. The CDR3 has 19 residues. CDR3 loop: CASSLRGPGQGRTNEKLFF. The CDR3 bases are TGTGCCAGCAGTTTACGGGGGCCGGGACAGGGGAGGACTAATGAAAAACTGTTTTTT.

The CDR3 is CASSEGAIRSGTEAFF. The CDR3 DNA reads as TGTGCCAGCTCAGAGGGGGCAATTCGATCGGGCACTGAAGCTTTCTTT. The gene calls are TRBV18 and TRBJ1-1; 7 bases line up with TRBD1. The CDR3 has 16 amino acids. CDR1 and CDR2 from the germline V gene are KGHSH and LQKENI. The V and J ends lost 5 bases and 4 bases, in that order; junction bases with no gene match: 13.

This chain joins TRBV18 and TRBJ1-2; TRBD1 aligns across 7 bases. The V and J ends lost 8 bases and 2 bases, in that order; junction bases with no gene match: 11. CDR1 and CDR2 from the germline V gene are KGHSH and LQKENI. This CDR3 has 15 amino acids. CDR3 loop: CASTRDRSQNYGYTF. The CDR3 coding sequence is TGTGCCAGCACCCGGGACAGAAGTCAAAACTATGGCTACACCTTC.

The chain couples TRBV4-1 to TRBJ2-7, with 12 bases matching TRBD2. The length of the CDR3 is 15 residues. Per germline, CDR1 MGHRA and CDR2 YSYEKL. The J segment lost 2 bases and the V segment lost 4 bases, leaving 3 bases of the junction unmatched. In DNA form, the CDR3 reads TGCGCCAGCAGCCCCCGGACTAGCGGGACCTACGAGCAGTACTTC. This codes for CASSPRTSGTYEQYF.

This clone was seen only a few times. The genes are TRBV4-1 and TRBJ1-1; weak D call: TRBD1 (5 bases). V lost 1 base, J lost 7 bases, and 13 bases lay in between. Germline V lookup: CDR1 MGHRA, CDR2 YSYEKL. The CDR3 has 14 amino acids. The CDR3 DNA follows: TGCGCCAGCAGCCAAGTTCCAGGGCAATTTGAAGCTTTCTTT. Protein: CASSQVPGQFEAFF.

This CDR3 is CASSSAGTSGRLGLNEQFF. The CDR3, as DNA: TGCGCCAGCAGTTCGGCCGGGACTAGCGGGAGATTAGGCCTCAATGAGCAGTTCTTC. The gene calls are TRBV10-1 and TRBJ2-1; 14 nucleotides match TRBD2. CDR3 length equals 19 residues. V lost 5 bases and J lost 6; bases outside the gene matches: 15. Germline assignment: CDR1 WNHNN and CDR2 SYGVQD (reference sequence).